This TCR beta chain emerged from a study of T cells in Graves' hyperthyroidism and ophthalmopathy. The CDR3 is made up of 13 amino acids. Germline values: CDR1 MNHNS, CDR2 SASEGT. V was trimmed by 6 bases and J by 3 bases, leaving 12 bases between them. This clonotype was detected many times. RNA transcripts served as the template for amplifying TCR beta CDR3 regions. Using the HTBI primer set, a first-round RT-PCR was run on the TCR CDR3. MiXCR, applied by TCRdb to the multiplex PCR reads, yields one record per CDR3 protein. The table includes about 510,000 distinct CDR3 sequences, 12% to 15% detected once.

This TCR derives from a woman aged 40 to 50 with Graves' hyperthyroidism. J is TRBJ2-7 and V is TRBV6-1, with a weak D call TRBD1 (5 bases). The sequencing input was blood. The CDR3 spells CASRSDSFYEQYF. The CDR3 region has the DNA TGTGCCAGCAGGTCCGACAGTTTCTACGAGCAGTACTTC.